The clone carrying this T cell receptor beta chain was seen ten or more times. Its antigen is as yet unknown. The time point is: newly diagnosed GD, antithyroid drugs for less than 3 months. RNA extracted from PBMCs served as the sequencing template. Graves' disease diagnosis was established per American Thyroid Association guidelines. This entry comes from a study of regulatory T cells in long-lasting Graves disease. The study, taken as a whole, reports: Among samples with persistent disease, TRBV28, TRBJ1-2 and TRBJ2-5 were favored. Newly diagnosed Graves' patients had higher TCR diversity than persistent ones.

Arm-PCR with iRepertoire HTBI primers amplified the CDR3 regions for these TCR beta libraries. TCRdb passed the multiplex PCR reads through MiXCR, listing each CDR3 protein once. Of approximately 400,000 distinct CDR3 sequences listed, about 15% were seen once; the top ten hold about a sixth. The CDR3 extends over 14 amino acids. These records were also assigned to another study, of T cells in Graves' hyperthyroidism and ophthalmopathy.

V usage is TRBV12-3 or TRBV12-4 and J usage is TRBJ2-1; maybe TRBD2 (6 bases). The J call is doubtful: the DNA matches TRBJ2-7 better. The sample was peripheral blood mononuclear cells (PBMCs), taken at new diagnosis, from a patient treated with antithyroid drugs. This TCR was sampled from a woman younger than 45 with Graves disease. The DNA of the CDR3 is TGTGCCAGCAGTTTAGGAGCGGGTCGAACGGGGCAGTACTTC. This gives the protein CASSLGAGRTGQYF.